This TCR beta chain was captured by sequencing in a study of vaccination and CD4 T cells after COVID-19. Stated time point: late sampling 161 to 241 days after vaccination in a few convalescent patients. TCRdb independently ran MiXCR on the PCR reads; one entry per CDR3 protein. The data contain 31,000 or so distinct CDR3 sequences, roughly 50% of them singletons. The CDR3 contains 15 residues. Germline-derived CDR1 and CDR2 are MDHEN and SYDVKM. J was trimmed by 3 bases and V by 5 bases; bases with no gene match: 5. The sample consisted of CD4+ T cells from blood, taken about 7 months after SARS-CoV-2 vaccination. The receptor was isolated from a human donor who had recovered from COVID-19. The chain joins TRBV28 to TRBJ2-7, with 12 positions matching TRBD2. CDR3 nucleotides: TGTGCCAGCAGTATCCGACTAGCGGGGGACTACGAGCAGTACTTC. Translation: CASSIRLAGDYEQYF.